This T cell receptor beta chain emerged from a study of T-cell reconstitution after alpha-beta-depleted transplantation in children. Study results and limitations: In patients about two months after transplant, alpha-beta T cells reportedly arose from several hundred expanded graft clones. When one year had passed after transplant, most T-cell counts and diversity came from newly produced T cells. There were some patients whose high TCRbeta diversity at day 60 came from surviving recipient T cells and thymic progenitors.

Note on this clonotype: Its antigen is still unknown.

Construction of the TCRbeta library involved unique molecular identifiers. TCRdb re-called the PCR reads through MiXCR, storing one row per CDR3 protein. The sample holds 120,000 or so distinct CDR3 sequences, more than 20% seen once. The ends lost 3 bases at V and 6 bases at J; junction bases unmatched: 14. The CDR3 is 18 amino acids. The chain couples TRBV12-3 or TRBV12-4 to TRBJ2-1, with 10 bases identical to TRBD1. The material sequenced was PBMCs, mostly from graft donor cells, taken 180 days after TCRalphabeta/CD19-depleted stem cell transplant. The TCR comes from a male patient between 2 and 15 years old who had a stem cell transplant for chronic granulomatous disease, so the T cells may come from the graft donor. The CDR3 sequence: CASSFRLMRDRGSNEQFF. CDR3 sequence (DNA): TGTGCCAGCAGTTTCCGCCTAATGCGGGACAGGGGAAGCAATGAGCAGTTCTTC.